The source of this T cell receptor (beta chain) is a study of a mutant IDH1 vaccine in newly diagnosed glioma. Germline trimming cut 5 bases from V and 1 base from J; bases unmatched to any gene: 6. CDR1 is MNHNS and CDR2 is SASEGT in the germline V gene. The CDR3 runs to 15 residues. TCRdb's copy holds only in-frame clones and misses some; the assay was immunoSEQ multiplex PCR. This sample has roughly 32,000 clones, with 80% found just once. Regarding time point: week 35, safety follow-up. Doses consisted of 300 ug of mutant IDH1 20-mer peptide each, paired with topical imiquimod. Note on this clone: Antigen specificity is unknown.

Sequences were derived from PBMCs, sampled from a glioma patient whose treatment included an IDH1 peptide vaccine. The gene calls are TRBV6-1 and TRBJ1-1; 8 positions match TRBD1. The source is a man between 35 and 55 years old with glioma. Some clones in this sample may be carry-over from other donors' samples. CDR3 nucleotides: TGTGCCAGCAGTCTCCGGGACAGGCCGAACACTGAAGCTTTCTTT. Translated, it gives CASSLRDRPNTEAFF.